A single sample is the source of the 25 T cell receptor beta chains below, sequenced in a study of blood T cell repertoires in COVID-19. Assay used: immunoSEQ multiplex PCR; TCRdb lists only in-frame clones, some missing. The sample carries 150,000 to 200,000 clones, 85% to 95% recorded once. The sequenced material came from peripheral blood. Receptor source: a woman between 50 and 59 years old with acute or convalescent COVID-19.

The genes are TRBV4-3 and TRBJ1-4; 7 nucleotides align to TRBD1. The germline V gene encodes CDR1 LGHNA and CDR2 YSLEER. The length of the CDR3 is 18 residues. V lost 0 bases to trimming and J lost 0 bases; unmatched junction nucleotides: 7. In nucleotides, the CDR3 is TGCGCCAGCAGCCAAGAAAAGGGACAGCGAGCAACTAATGAAAAACTGTTTTTT. This encodes CASSQEKGQRATNEKLFF.

The V and J genes are TRBV25-1 and TRBJ2-3; D might be TRBD1 (6 bases). CDR1 is MGHDK, CDR2 SYGVNS, per germline. The length of the CDR3 is 15 residues. The V gene lost 6 bases and the J gene lost 2 bases, with 15 bases spanning the gap. Here the CDR3 reads CASSLQTGSTDTQYF. CDR3 DNA sequence: TGTGCCAGCAGCCTACAGACAGGCTCCACAGATACGCAGTATTTT.

The chain combines TRBV2 with TRBJ2-5; TRBD1 matches at 9 bases. The CDR3 runs to 14 residues. With V trimmed by 9 bases and J by 5 bases, 10 bases remained unmatched. Germline CDR1 is SNHLY and CDR2 is FYNNEI. The CDR3 sequence: CARGTGQGVETQYF. CDR3 bases: TGTGCCAGGGGGACAGGGCAAGGTGTGGAGACCCAGTACTTC.

The rearrangement links TRBV7-3 to TRBJ2-1, with TRBD1 as a possible D gene (6 bases). V lost 3 bases, J lost 5 bases, and 14 bases lay in between. The CDR3 length is 15 residues. The V gene's germline CDR1 is SGHTA and CDR2 FQGTGA. The chain's CDR3 is CASSLTGNINNEQFF. The CDR3 nucleotides are TGTGCCAGCAGCTTGACAGGTAACATCAACAATGAGCAGTTCTTC.

DNA of the CDR3: TGTGCCACCAGCACCCTTACCAGGCCAGCTAACTATGGCTACACCTTC. It translates to CATSTLTRPANYGYTF. This chain links TRBV15 with TRBJ1-2; D unclear. The CDR3 spans 16 residues. CDR1 is LNHNV and CDR2 is YYDKDF in the germline V gene (reference sequence). V shed 4 bases and J shed 0 bases, with 15 bases lying between them.

The chain combines TRBV18 with TRBJ2-3; 9 bases fit TRBD2. Trimming cost V 0 bases and J 3 bases; bases outside gene matches: 13. This CDR3 has 19 amino acids. Looked up from germline, CDR1 is KGHSH and CDR2 is LQKENI. CDR3 protein: CASSPPMAIAGGQTDTQYF. The CDR3 DNA is TGTGCCAGCTCACCACCGATGGCCATTGCGGGGGGGCAAACAGATACGCAGTATTTT.

The J gene is TRBJ1-1, the V gene TRBV6-4; D perhaps matches TRBD1 (6 bases). Germline V gene data show CDR1 as MRHNA and CDR2 as SNTAGT. V lost 4 bases and J 3 bases, leaving 9 bases between the germline ends. The CDR3 spans 13 residues. The CDR3 region is CASSADRDTEAFF. CDR3 coding DNA: TGTGCCAGCAGTGCGGACAGAGACACTGAAGCTTTCTTT.

The rearrangement links TRBV28 to TRBJ2-7; 8 bases line up with TRBD1. The germline CDR1 and CDR2 sequences are MDHEN and SYDVKM. The CDR3 consists of 11 residues. CDR3: CGEDREYEQYF. CDR3 DNA sequence: TGTGGAGAGGACAGGGAATACGAGCAGTACTTC.

J is TRBJ2-4 and V is TRBV20-1; D gene ambiguous. Germline CDR1 and CDR2: DFQATT and SNEGSKA (reference sequence). CDR3 size: 11 residues. Trimming stripped 4 bases from V and 3 bases from J, with 4 bases between. The CDR3 coding sequence is TGCAGTGCTATCGGCAAAAACATTCAGTACTTC. Its protein is CSAIGKNIQYF.

The CDR3 here is CASSLAGAVSYNEQFF. In nucleotides, the CDR3 is TGTGCCAGCAGCTTAGCGGGAGCGGTGTCCTACAATGAGCAGTTCTTC. The chain employs TRBV11-1 and TRBJ2-1, with D tentatively TRBD2 (5 bases). V lost 0 bases and J lost 1, with 10 bases in between. In germline, CDR1 is SGHAT, CDR2 FQDESV (reference sequence). This CDR3 is built from 16 residues.

The chain uses TRBV10-3 and TRBJ2-3, with D possibly TRBD1 on 5 matching bases. The CDR3 sequence is 15 residues long. V gave up 6 bases and J gave up 2 bases, with 15 bases separating them. CDR1 ENHRY and CDR2 SYGVKD come from the germline V gene. CDR3 amino acids: CAISRQLSHTDTQYF. CDR3 DNA sequence: TGTGCCATCAGCAGACAGTTAAGCCACACAGATACGCAGTATTTT.

This chain links TRBV6-5 with TRBJ2-2; 9 nucleotides match TRBD2. CDR1 and CDR2 from the germline V gene are MNHEY and SVGAGI. Trimming cost V 6 bases and J 4 bases; bases outside gene matches: 6. This CDR3 is 15 amino acids long. Written as DNA, the CDR3 is TGTGCCAGCAGGACGCGGGGGGGCCTCACCGGGGAGCTGTTTTTT. Translating it yields CASRTRGGLTGELFF.

The chain employs TRBV3-1 (or the pseudogene TRBV3-2) and TRBJ2-1; D is unresolved. Germline CDR1 and CDR2: LGHDT and YNNKEL (reference sequence). This CDR3 contains 13 residues. V was pared by 0 bases and J by 3 bases, with 3 bases between. As DNA, the CDR3 is TGTGCCAGCAGCCAAGATAACTACAATGAGCAGTTCTTC. The encoded protein is CASSQDNYNEQFF.

This clone was detected only once. The chain employs TRBV5-8 and TRBJ1-5; 9 bases fit TRBD1. The CDR3 is 16 amino acids. Germline CDR1 is SGHTS and CDR2 is YDEGEE. V was pared by 4 bases and J by 9 bases, with 14 bases of the junction left unmatched. CDR3 in amino acids: CASSVPLWDRAAPQHF. Here the CDR3 DNA reads TGTGCCAGCAGCGTACCTCTTTGGGACAGGGCAGCGCCCCAGCATTTT.

The gene calls are TRBV28 and TRBJ1-3; D is unclear. The CDR3 length is 12 residues. The V and J ends lost 4 bases and 8 bases respectively, with 9 bases between them. Germline CDR1 is MDHEN and CDR2 is SYDVKM. The DNA for the CDR3 is TGTGCCAGCAGTTGGACTCCTCACACCATATATTTT. Protein: CASSWTPHTIYF.

The chain employs TRBV5-1 and TRBJ1-2; D is unclear. The germline CDR1 and CDR2 sequences are SGHRS and YFSETQ. This CDR3 comprises 13 residues. Trimming took off 2 bases at V and 5 bases at J, with 10 bases between the two ends. Here the CDR3 reads CASSLSTDYGYTF. CDR3 DNA sequence: TGCGCCAGCAGCTTATCTACAGATTATGGCTACACCTTC.

The gene calls are TRBV9 and TRBJ1-6; TRBD1 matches 9 bases. Germline trimming cut 3 bases from V and 9 bases from J; bases unmatched to any gene: 7. The CDR3 has 15 amino acids. The germline CDR1 and CDR2 sequences are SGDLS and YYNGEE. CDR3 sequence reads: CASSATGGAGSPLHF. The CDR3, as DNA: TGTGCCAGCAGCGCCACAGGGGGCGCGGGTTCACCCCTCCACTTT.

This clone was found once. V is TRBV19 and J is TRBJ2-7; 9 nucleotides line up with TRBD1. CDR1 LNHDA and CDR2 SQIVND come from the germline V gene (reference sequence). The CDR3 runs 14 residues. V was clipped by 5 bases and J by 4 bases; unmatched bases: 6. The CDR3 bases are TGTGCCAGTAGTGCGGGACAGGGCCCTTACGAGCAGTACTTC. Amino acids: CASSAGQGPYEQYF.

This clone was observed once. This chain connects TRBV18 to TRBJ2-2; 10 bases are a match to TRBD1. Germline CDR1 and CDR2: KGHSH and LQKENI. This CDR3 comprises 15 residues. V gave up 6 bases and J gave up 4 bases; unmatched junction bases: 5. CDR3 sequence (DNA): TGTGCCAGCTCCCCGGGACAGGGGCCCACCGGGGAGCTGTTTTTT. This gives the protein CASSPGQGPTGELFF.

This clone was detected only once. CDR3 sequence (DNA): TGCGCCAGCAGCCCGATGGGACAGGAGACAGGAAACACCATATATTTT. Protein sequence: CASSPMGQETGNTIYF. The chain has TRBV5-1 and TRBJ1-3, with 8 nucleotides matching TRBD1. Germline assignment: CDR1 SGHRS and CDR2 YFSETQ. The ends lost 4 bases at V and 4 bases at J; junction bases unmatched: 10. The CDR3 runs 16 residues.

The J gene is TRBJ1-2, the V gene TRBV19; 7 positions agree with TRBD1. V gave up 4 bases and J gave up 7 bases; unmatched junction bases: 3. Germline V gene sequence: CDR1 LNHDA, CDR2 SQIVND (reference sequence). The CDR3 spans 12 residues. The CDR3, as DNA: TGTGCCAGTAGTAGTACAGGGGCTGGCTACACCTTC. Its protein product is CASSSTGAGYTF.

CDR3 DNA sequence: TGTGCCAGCAGCTTGGCCGGGAATTACGAGCAGTACTTC. It is translated as CASSLAGNYEQYF. The V gene is TRBV5-4, the J gene TRBJ2-7; tentatively, D is TRBD2 (5 bases). Deletions cut 0 bases from V and 4 bases from J, with 8 bases between. The CDR3 runs to 13 residues. Germline V gene lookup returns CDR1 SGHNT and CDR2 YYREEE (reference sequence).

This clone appeared a few times. The chain is built from TRBV27 and TRBJ2-2; perhaps TRBD1 as D (6 bases). The CDR3 sequence is 14 residues long. Deletions cut 6 bases from V and 6 bases from J, with 14 bases between. Germline lookup yields CDR1 MNHEY and CDR2 SMNVEV (reference sequence). CDR3 nucleotide sequence: TGTGCCAGCAGCTATATACAGGGTTCCGGGGAGCTGTTTTTT. It codes for CASSYIQGSGELFF.

The rearrangement uses TRBV7-2 and TRBJ1-4; TRBD1 is a possible D gene (5 bases). The CDR3 spans 13 residues. CDR1 and CDR2 from the germline V gene are SGHTA and FQGNSA. Trimming took 5 bases from V and 10 from J, leaving 14 bases between them. CDR3 sequence (DNA): TGTGCCAGCAGCCTAGGTGGGGGGAGAAAACTGTTTTTT. This translates into CASSLGGGRKLFF. Filled out from reference TRBV7-2 and TRBJ1-4, the complete variable domain reads GAGVSQSPSNKVTEKGKDVELRCDPISGHTALYWYRQSLGQGLEFLIYFQGNSAPDKSGLPSDRFSAERTGGSVSTLTIQRTQQEDSAVYLCASSLGGGRKLFFGSGTQLSVL.

The rearrangement joins TRBV10-1 to TRBJ2-1, with D perhaps TRBD1 (6 bases). Per germline, CDR1 WNHNN and CDR2 SYGVQD (reference sequence). This CDR3 spans 14 amino acids. Trimming took off 3 bases at V and 10 bases at J, with 16 bases between the two ends. The DNA for the CDR3 is TGCGCCAGCAGTGACCAAGGGGGTGAATTGGAGCAGTTCTTC. This gives the protein CASSDQGGELEQFF.